These 20 T cell receptor beta chains originate from one sample sequenced in a study of T cell responses to AZD1222 COVID-19 vaccine (dated by TCRdb to the early 2020s). The sample's time point label, decoded: about 28 days (+/-7) after the second vaccine dose. The receptor library was made with the immunoSEQ multiplex PCR assay. TCRdb re-hosts the immuneACCESS table, in-frame sequences only. Its copies lack some clones; in the studies checked, an unresolved V gene accounts for under half of them, and the cause for the rest is not known. A total of 120,000 to 150,000 clones appear in this sample, about 86% of them only once. The ten top clones hold approximately 5% of the sample. Source: peripheral blood, taken 28 days after the second AZD1222 dose. Every receptor here comes from an adult who received the AZD1222 COVID-19 vaccine.

V is TRBV7-2 and J is TRBJ2-7, with TRBD1 as a possible D gene (6 bases). CDR1 SGHTA and CDR2 FQGNSA come from the germline V gene. Trimming took 3 bases from V and 3 from J, leaving 9 bases between them. This CDR3 region has 13 residues. The CDR3 region is CASSLDRYYEQYF. DNA of the CDR3: TGTGCCAGCAGCTTGGACAGATACTACGAGCAGTACTTC.

The gene calls are TRBV7-2 and TRBJ2-1, with D possibly TRBD1 on 5 matching bases. The CDR3 sequence is 15 residues long. V was shortened by 0 bases and J by 2 bases, with 8 bases between the two germline ends. Germline V gene data show CDR1 as SGHTA and CDR2 as FQGNSA. CDR3 sequence (DNA): TGTGCCAGCAGCTTAGCGCTAGGGGCCTACAATGAGCAGTTCTTC. This sequence encodes CASSLALGAYNEQFF.

This chain joins TRBV21-1 and TRBJ2-3; TRBD2, as called in the table, went unchecked against the DNA. TRBV21-1 constitutes a pseudogene. CDR3 length equals 18 residues. Here the CDR3 reads CASSKVSGPGEPPDTQYF. In DNA form, the CDR3 reads TGTGCCAGCAGCAAAGTCTCCGGGCCGGGAGAGCCCCCAGATACGCAGTATTTT.

This chain links TRBV9 with TRBJ2-3; D is unclear. Germline V gives CDR1 SGDLS, CDR2 YYNGEE. Between the trimmed V and J ends, which lost 3 bases and 6 bases, there was a span of 8 bases. The CDR3 has 12 residues. The CDR3 sequence is CASSERTDTQYF. The CDR3 region has the DNA TGTGCCAGCAGCGAACGGACGGATACGCAGTATTTT.

This clone was seen once. This sequence joins TRBV6-5 and TRBJ2-7; TRBD1 aligns across 8 bases. Trimming took 6 bases from V and 3 from J; bases not matched to a gene: 7. The germline CDR1 and CDR2 sequences are MNHEY and SVGAGI. The CDR3 consists of 14 residues. CDR3 nucleotides: TGTGCCAGCAGCCGCGACAGGGGCCTCTACGAGCAGTACTTC. It is translated as CASSRDRGLYEQYF.

The V and J genes are TRBV4-2 and TRBJ2-3; maybe TRBD2 (6 bases). V lost 3 bases to trimming and J lost 4 bases, with 11 bases between them. The CDR3 length is 14 residues. In germline, CDR1 is LGHNA, CDR2 YNFKEQ. Written as DNA, the CDR3 is TGTGCCAGCAGCCACGGGGACTCACCAGATACGCAGTATTTT. Amino acid sequence: CASSHGDSPDTQYF.

The chain links TRBV19 to TRBJ1-2; a weak D match, TRBD1 (6 bases). Trimming removed 3 bases from V and 4 bases from J, with 21 bases in between. Per the germline V gene, CDR1 is LNHDA and CDR2 is SQIVND (reference sequence). This CDR3 region has 17 residues. For the CDR3, the DNA is TGTGCCAGTAGTATCGGGGCGTCGCTTACAGGGTTCTATGGCTACACCTTC. Amino acids: CASSIGASLTGFYGYTF.

On this clone: A much larger clonotype is one base distant, so this may be a read error. This sample also contains other DNA sequences that code for the same CDR3. The chain uses TRBV27 and TRBJ2-7; 11 bases are a match to TRBD2. The CDR3 runs to 15 residues. Germline-derived CDR1 and CDR2 are MNHEY and SMNVEV (reference sequence). After removal of 6 bases from V and 1 base from J, the junction contained 5 bases not matched to a gene. This CDR3 reads CASRLTSGGSYEQYF. CDR3 nucleotide sequence: TGTGCCAGCAGACTAACTAGCGGGGGATCCTACGAGCAGTACTTC.

The gene calls are TRBV18 and TRBJ1-1; no clear D gene. The germline V and J ends were trimmed by 2 bases and 0 bases, with 13 bases remaining between them. CDR3 length: 16 residues. CDR1 KGHSH and CDR2 LQKENI come from the germline V gene. The CDR3 sequence: CASSPMAASLNTEAFF. The CDR3 DNA sequence: TGTGCCAGCTCACCAATGGCAGCAAGTTTGAACACTGAAGCTTTCTTT. The complete variable domain, with remaining parts taken from reference TRBV18 and TRBJ1-1, reads NAGVMQNPRHLVRRRGQEARLRCSPMKGHSHVYWYRQLPEEGLKFMVYLQKENIIDESGMPKERFSAEFPKEGPSILRIQQVVRGDSAAYFCASSPMAASLNTEAFFGQGTRLTVV.

A few counts support this clone. The rearrangement joins TRBV9 to TRBJ2-3; no definite D call. This CDR3 has 13 amino acids. Deletions cut 0 bases from V and 7 bases from J, with 9 bases between. CDR1 is SGDLS and CDR2 is YYNGEE in the germline V gene. The CDR3 nucleotides read TGTGCCAGCAGCGTAGTAATGGGGAATACGCAGTATTTT. Its protein is CASSVVMGNTQYF.

The chain combines TRBV29-1 with TRBJ2-1, with TRBD2 matching over 7 bases. CDR3 length: 17 residues. Trimming at V came to 3 bases and at J to 0 bases, leaving 11 bases not matched to a gene. Germline V gives CDR1 SQVTM, CDR2 ANQGSEA. CDR3 in amino acids: CSVESASGRFSYNEQFF. The DNA of the CDR3 is TGCAGCGTTGAGTCGGCTAGCGGTCGATTCTCCTACAATGAGCAGTTCTTC.

The chain has TRBV7-2 and TRBJ2-7, with 8 bases lining up with TRBD1. V shed 6 bases and J 2 bases; nucleotides not matched to a gene: 12. From germline, CDR1 is SGHTA and CDR2 FQGNSA. This CDR3 comprises 16 residues. In DNA form, the CDR3 reads TGTGCCAGCAGGAAGTTCCAGGGGGCAATAGCCTACGAGCAGTACTTC. Its translation: CASRKFQGAIAYEQYF. Full variable domain (rest looked up from reference TRBV7-2 and TRBJ2-7): GAGVSQSPSNKVTEKGKDVELRCDPISGHTALYWYRQSLGQGLEFLIYFQGNSAPDKSGLPSDRFSAERTGGSVSTLTIQRTQQEDSAVYLCASRKFQGAIAYEQYFGPGTRLTVT.

The chain joins TRBV9 to TRBJ1-3; a weak D match, TRBD1 (5 bases). This CDR3 contains 15 residues. The germline gives CDR1 SGDLS, CDR2 YYNGEE. V dropped 4 bases and J dropped 2 bases, with 13 bases sitting between them. CDR3 nucleotide sequence: TGTGCCAGCAGCCCCCAGGGTACCGCTGGAAACACCATATATTTT. Its protein is CASSPQGTAGNTIYF.

The genes are TRBV18 and TRBJ1-2; 7 bases match TRBD1. CDR1 is KGHSH, CDR2 LQKENI, per germline. This CDR3 is 14 amino acids long. The V segment lost 0 bases and the J segment 6 bases; nucleotides outside the gene matches: 4. The CDR3 DNA is TGTGCCAGCTCACCACCAGGGGGCGCAGATGGCTACACCTTC. It is translated as CASSPPGGADGYTF.

The genes are TRBV6-5 and TRBJ2-7; possibly TRBD1 for D (5 bases). The ends were cut back, 6 bases at V and 3 bases at J, with 15 bases in the middle. Germline V CDR1 and CDR2: MNHEY, SVGAGI. The CDR3 is made up of 14 amino acids. CDR3: CASRGRKGIYEQYF. DNA of the CDR3: TGTGCCAGCAGGGGCCGGAAGGGGATCTACGAGCAGTACTTC.

This chain joins TRBV6-6 and TRBJ2-7; 7 bases match TRBD1. CDR1 is MNHNY, CDR2 SVGAGI, per germline (reference sequence). Trimming cost V 9 bases and J 5 bases; bases outside gene matches: 4. This CDR3 spans 11 amino acids. CDR3 DNA: TGTGCCAGTCGAGGGGGCAACGAGCAGTACTTC. This gives the protein CASRGGNEQYF.

The genes are TRBV6-5 and TRBJ2-1; TRBD1 is a possible D gene (7 bases). Germline lookup yields CDR1 MNHEY and CDR2 SVGAGI. The CDR3 has 12 residues. The V and J ends lost 7 bases and 8 bases respectively, with 12 bases between them. DNA for the CDR3: TGTGCCAGCACCCAGGGGGGTTATGAGCAGTTCTTC. Amino acid sequence: CASTQGGYEQFF.

The genes are TRBV27 and TRBJ2-4, with 13 bases fitting TRBD2. The V gene end was trimmed by 3 bases and the J gene end by 0 bases; junction bases not matched to a gene: 11. The germline gives CDR1 MNHEY, CDR2 SMNVEV (reference sequence). The CDR3 is made up of 20 amino acids. The CDR3 coding sequence is TGTGCCAGCAGTTTCCAGACTAGCGGGAGGTGGCTCCTAGCCAAAAACATTCAGTACTTC. This encodes CASSFQTSGRWLLAKNIQYF.

The V call is TRBV19, the J call TRBJ2-3; TRBD1 matches at 7 bases. Per the germline V gene, CDR1 is LNHDA and CDR2 is SQIVND (reference sequence). The CDR3 is 13 residues long. V shed 6 bases and J 5 bases; nucleotides not matched to a gene: 5. Written as DNA, the CDR3 is TGTGCCAGTAGGAGGGGGCTTGTAGATACGCAGTATTTT. Translated: CASRRGLVDTQYF.

On this clone: Distinct nucleotide sequences in the sample also encode this CDR3. The chain carries TRBV11-3 and TRBJ2-2; a possible D gene is TRBD1 (5 bases). The V and J ends lost 1 base and 3 bases respectively, with 9 bases between them. The CDR3 sequence is 15 residues long. The germline V gene has CDR1 SGHNT and CDR2 YENEEA. The CDR3 loop reads CASSLGGRDTGELFF. The CDR3 bases are TGTGCCAGCAGCTTAGGGGGCAGGGACACCGGGGAGCTGTTTTTT. Supplemented by reference TRBV11-3 and TRBJ2-2, the full variable domain reads EAGVVQSPRYKIIEKKQPVAFWCNPISGHNTLYWYLQNLGQGPELLIRYENEEAVDDSQLPKDRFSAERLKGVDSTLKIQPAELGDSAVYLCASSLGGRDTGELFFGEGSRLTVL.